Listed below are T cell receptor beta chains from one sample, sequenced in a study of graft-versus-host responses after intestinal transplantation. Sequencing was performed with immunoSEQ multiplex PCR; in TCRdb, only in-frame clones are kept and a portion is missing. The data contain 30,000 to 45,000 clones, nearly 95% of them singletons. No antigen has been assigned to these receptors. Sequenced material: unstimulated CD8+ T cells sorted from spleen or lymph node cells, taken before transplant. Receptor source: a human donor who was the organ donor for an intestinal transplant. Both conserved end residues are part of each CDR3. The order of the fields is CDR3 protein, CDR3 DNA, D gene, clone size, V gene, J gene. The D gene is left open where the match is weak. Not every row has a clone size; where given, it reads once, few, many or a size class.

CDR3: CASSDTYEQYF
DNA: TGTGCCAGCAGTGACACCTACGAGCAGTACTTC
D: NA
size: NA
V: TRBV25-1
J: TRBJ2-7

CDR3: CASSAEGLTGELFF
DNA: TGTGCCAGCAGCGCGGAAGGCCTAACCGGGGAGCTGTTTTTT
D: NA
size: NA
V: TRBV9
J: TRBJ2-2

CDR3: CASSQGRGRVTQYF
DNA: TGCGCCAGCAGCCAGGGCAGGGGGCGAGTCACGCAGTATTTT
D: TRBD1
size: NA
V: TRBV4-3
J: TRBJ2-3

CDR3: CASSHGGQGSYEQYF
DNA: TGTGCCAGCAGTCACGGGGGACAGGGGAGCTACGAGCAGTACTTC
D: TRBD1
size: once
V: TRBV7-2
J: TRBJ2-7

CDR3: CASSFTSGYEQYF
DNA: TGTGCCAGCAGTTTTACTAGCGGCTACGAGCAGTACTTC
D: TRBD2
size: NA
V: TRBV27
J: TRBJ2-7

CDR3: CASSLGGWGTASTDTQYF
DNA: TGTGCCAGCAGCTTAGGGGGTTGGGGGACTGCTAGCACAGATACGCAGTATTTT
D: NA
size: NA
V: TRBV11-2
J: TRBJ2-3

CDR3: CASSQSSVYEQFF
DNA: TGCGCCAGCAGCCAAAGTAGTGTCTATGAGCAGTTCTTC
D: NA
size: NA
V: TRBV4-3
J: TRBJ2-1

CDR3: CASRGWGKDGYTF
DNA: TGTGCCAGCAGGGGATGGGGGAAGGATGGCTACACCTTC
D: NA
size: NA
V: TRBV7-9
J: TRBJ1-2

CDR3: CATSRVTSSYEQYF
DNA: TGTGCCACCAGCAGAGTAACTTCCTCCTACGAGCAGTACTTC
D: NA
size: NA
V: TRBV15
J: TRBJ2-7

CDR3: CASSYGVQETQYF
DNA: TGTGCCAGCAGTTACGGGGTACAAGAGACCCAGTACTTC
D: NA
size: few
V: TRBV6-6
J: TRBJ2-5

CDR3: CASRTLDYTYEQYF
DNA: TGTGCCAGCAGGACTTTAGACTATACCTACGAGCAGTACTTC
D: NA
size: NA
V: TRBV28
J: TRBJ2-7

CDR3: CASSQGSYEQYF
DNA: TGTGCCAGCAGCCAAGGCTCCTACGAGCAGTACTTC
D: NA
size: NA
V: TRBV28
J: TRBJ2-7

CDR3: CASSQDRQDKNNEQFF
DNA: TGCGCCAGCAGCCAAGATAGACAGGATAAAAACAATGAGCAGTTCTTC
D: NA
size: NA
V: TRBV4-3
J: TRBJ2-1

CDR3: CASSLGEGYGYTF
DNA: TGTGCCAGCAGCTTGGGGGAGGGTTATGGCTACACCTTC
D: NA
size: NA
V: TRBV7-6
J: TRBJ1-2

CDR3: CASSIAPFYEQFF
DNA: TGTGCCAGCAGCATCGCCCCCTTTTATGAGCAGTTCTTC
D: NA
size: NA
V: TRBV7-3
J: TRBJ2-1

CDR3: CASSRLAGVTDTQYF
DNA: TGTGCCAGCAGCCGACTAGCGGGAGTCACAGATACGCAGTATTTT
D: TRBD2
size: NA
V: TRBV7-6
J: TRBJ2-3

CDR3: CASSPDSPRTETQYF
DNA: TGCGCCAGCAGCCCGGACAGCCCTAGAACAGAGACCCAGTACTTC
D: NA
size: NA
V: TRBV5-1
J: TRBJ2-5

CDR3: CASSYGVGQANYGYTF
DNA: TGTGCCAGCAGCTACGGTGTCGGACAAGCTAACTATGGCTACACCTTC
D: NA
size: NA
V: TRBV6-6
J: TRBJ1-2

CDR3: CSARGLPNTEAFF
DNA: TGCAGCGCTAGGGGTTTACCGAACACTGAAGCTTTCTTT
D: NA
size: NA
V: TRBV29-1
J: TRBJ1-1

CDR3: CAWASGPTDTQYF
DNA: TGTGCCTGGGCCTCGGGACCCACAGATACGCAGTATTTT
D: NA
size: NA
V: TRBV30
J: TRBJ2-3

CDR3: CASSLLGLAVYNEQFF
DNA: TGTGCCAGCAGTTTACTTGGACTAGCGGTCTACAATGAGCAGTTCTTC
D: TRBD2
size: NA
V: TRBV27
J: TRBJ2-1

CDR3: CASSLWTDTDTQYF
DNA: TGTGCCAGCAGCTTGTGGACAGACACAGATACGCAGTATTTT
D: NA
size: NA
V: TRBV5-4
J: TRBJ2-3